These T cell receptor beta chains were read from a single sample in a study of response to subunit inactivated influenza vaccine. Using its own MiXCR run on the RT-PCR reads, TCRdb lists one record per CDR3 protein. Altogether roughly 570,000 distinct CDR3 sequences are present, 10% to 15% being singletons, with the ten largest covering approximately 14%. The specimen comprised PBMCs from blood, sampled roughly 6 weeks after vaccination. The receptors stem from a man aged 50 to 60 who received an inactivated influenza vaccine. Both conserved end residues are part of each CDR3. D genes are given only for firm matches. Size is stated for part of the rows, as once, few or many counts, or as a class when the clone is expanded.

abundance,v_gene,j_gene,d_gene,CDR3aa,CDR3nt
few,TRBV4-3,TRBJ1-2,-,CASSQGRGFFYGYTF,TGCGCCAGCAGCCAAGGCCGGGGGTTCTTCTATGGCTACACCTTC
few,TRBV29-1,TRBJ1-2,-,CSVESTNYGYTF,TGCAGCGTTGAGAGCACTAACTATGGCTACACCTTC
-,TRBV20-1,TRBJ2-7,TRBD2,CSASTLAGGQYF,TGCAGTGCTAGTACCCTAGCGGGAGGACAGTACTTC
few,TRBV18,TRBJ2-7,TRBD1,CASSPRDRVGEQYF,TGTGCCAGCTCACCGCGGGACAGGGTTGGCGAGCAGTACTTC
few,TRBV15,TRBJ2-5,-,CATSRDREGRETQYF,TGTGCCACCAGCAGAGATCGGGAAGGTCGAGAGACCCAGTACTTC
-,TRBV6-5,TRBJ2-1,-,CASSYGGKGEQFF,TGTGCCAGCAGTTACGGGGGGAAGGGTGAGCAGTTCTTC
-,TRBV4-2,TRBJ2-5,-,CASSQDGGVVGTQYF,TGTGCCAGCAGCCAAGATGGCGGGGTCGTTGGGACCCAGTACTTC
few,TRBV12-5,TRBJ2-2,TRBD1,CASGNRGTGELFF,TGTGCTAGTGGTAACAGGGGCACCGGGGAGCTGTTTTTT
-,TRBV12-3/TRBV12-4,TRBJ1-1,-,CASSKLGDPARTEAFF,TGTGCCAGCAGCAAATTGGGGGACCCCGCTAGGACTGAAGCTTTCTTT
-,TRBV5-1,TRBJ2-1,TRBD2,CASTPLRLANNEQFF,TGCGCCAGCACCCCCCTTCGACTAGCGAACAATGAGCAGTTCTTC
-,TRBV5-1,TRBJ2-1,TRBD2,CASSLAGLVLNEQFF,TGCGCCAGCAGCTTGGCGGGACTAGTTTTGAATGAGCAGTTCTTC
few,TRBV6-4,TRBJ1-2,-,CASSPTYRAHGYTF,TGTGCCAGCAGTCCAACCTACAGGGCCCATGGCTACACCTTC
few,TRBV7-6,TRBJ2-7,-,CASSPLGRGVVREQYF,TGTGCCAGCAGCCCCTTAGGTCGAGGGGTAGTCCGCGAGCAGTACTTC
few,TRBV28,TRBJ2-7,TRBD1,CASSSPTGQGHF,TGTGCCAGCAGTTCCCCGACGGGACAGGGGCACTTC
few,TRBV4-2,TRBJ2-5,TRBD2,CASSQDSTSGSGLGETQYF,TGTGCCAGCAGCCAAGATTCGACTAGCGGGAGCGGGTTGGGAGAGACCCAGTACTTC
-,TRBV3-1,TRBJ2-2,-,CASSQVWSGRGRNTGELFF,TGTGCCAGCAGCCAAGTCTGGAGCGGCAGGGGAAGGAACACCGGGGAGCTGTTTTTT
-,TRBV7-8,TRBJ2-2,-,CASSFREANTGELFF,TGTGCCAGCAGCTTCCGGGAAGCAAACACCGGGGAGCTGTTTTTT
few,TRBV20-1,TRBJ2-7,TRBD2,CSAKRLAGGTYEQYF,TGCAGTGCTAAACGACTAGCGGGGGGCACCTACGAGCAGTACTTC
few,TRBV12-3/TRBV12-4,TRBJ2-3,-,CASSLAHTSTDTQYF,TGTGCCAGCAGTTTAGCCCATACTAGCACAGATACGCAGTATTTT
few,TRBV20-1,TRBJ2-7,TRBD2,CSAGGTSGASSYEQYF,TGCAGTGCCGGGGGGACTAGCGGGGCGAGCTCCTACGAGCAGTACTTC
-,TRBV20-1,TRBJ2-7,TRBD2,CSATGLAGAVLSYEQYF,TGCAGTGCTACCGGACTAGCGGGGGCCGTTCTCTCCTACGAGCAGTACTTC
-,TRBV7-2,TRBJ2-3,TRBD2,CASSRGTSGSVDTQYF,TGTGCCAGCAGCCGGGGGACTAGCGGGAGTGTAGATACGCAGTATTTT
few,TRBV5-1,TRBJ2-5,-,CASSLGRARNQETQYF,TGCGCCAGCAGCTTGGGTCGGGCTCGCAACCAAGAGACCCAGTACTTC
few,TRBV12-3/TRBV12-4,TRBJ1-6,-,CASTPGRTGSYNSPLHF,TGTGCCAGCACCCCCGGCCGAACCGGCTCCTATAATTCACCCCTCCACTTT
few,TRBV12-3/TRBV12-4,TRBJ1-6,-,CASSLWENNSPLHF,TGTGCCAGCAGTTTATGGGAGAATAATTCACCCCTCCACTTT